Sequencing of this TCR beta chain was carried out in a study of blood T cell repertoires in COVID-19 (dated by TCRdb to the early 2020s). Study-level background: Samples from collaborators originated in the United States, Italy and Spain and spanned both the acute and convalescent phases of COVID-19. The prospective study material was composed of cDNA or gDNA derived from T cells, B-cell-depleted T cells, or PBMCs. The dataset comprised deeply sampled blood TCRbeta repertoires from subjects exposed to, actively infected with, or recovered from COVID-19. The repertoires were made available in a free public database intended to serve as a resource for research on the immune response to SARS-CoV-2. The samples were drawn from the first 160 participants of the ongoing ImmuneRACE study and from 950 to 1,500 subjects provided by 6 global collaborators. A de-identified subject ID, COVID-19 status, age in years and sex were almost always included in the sample metadata. Where HLA class I and class II types were available, the types were taken from metadata supplied by the sample provider, not from assay-based typing. Results the study describes overall, beyond this receptor: The quantity of clinical and demographic metadata differed by source and by participant and was supplied without curation.

Points on this clone: Its binding antigen is unknown. No base-level quality is on record; no much larger clone is a single base apart.

V is trimmed back by 7 bases and J by 7 bases, and the junction contains 8 bases that no gene match accounts for. Taken from the germline V gene, the CDR1 and CDR2 loops are SGHRS and YFSETQ. From its cysteine to its phenylalanine, the CDR3 spans 15 amino acids. The read is trimmed to its CDR3 DNA, 45 bases read in frame from base 1. Collaborating institutions collected whole blood in K2EDTA tubes following their own protocols. For TCRbeta analysis, collaborators shipped samples as frozen whole blood, isolated PBMCs, or DNA extracted from either of those sample types. The immunoSEQ Assay, a bias-controlled multiplex PCR, was used to amplify TCRbeta CDR3 regions from genomic DNA. Per the source publication's procedure: The number of nucleated cells in each sample was estimated from the amplification of reference gene primers within the assay. To quantify the absolute abundance of each unique TCRbeta CDR3 rearrangement, sequence reads were collapsed and filtered. For each sample, productive Simpson clonality was calculated as the square root of Simpson's diversity index across productive rearrangements. TCRdb took over this immuneACCESS table, retaining in-frame rearrangements with V and J assigned. Such tables are incomplete; in checked studies, under half of the missing clones stem from an unresolved V gene, and the remainder is unexplained. V and J calls and clone size are as listed in that table; D and trimming were resolved from the DNA. A total of 91,000 or so clones appear in this sample, approximately 78% of them only once. In total, the top ten clones hold around 7.2% of the sample.

This receptor chain uses TRBV5-1 and TRBJ2-2, and TRBD1 aligns with 12 junction nucleotides. The sequence was collected from a man between 50 and 59 years old with active or convalescent COVID-19. Sequenced: peripheral blood. The encoded CDR3 is CASLLGTGGVGELFF. The DNA reads as follows: TGCGCCAGCCTCCTCGGGACAGGGGGCGTCGGGGAGCTGTTTTTT.